The clone carrying this T cell receptor beta chain occurred a few times. Its specificity is unknown. With 60 Vbeta and 13 Jbeta primers, the PCR was carried out. Data came from immunoSEQ multiplex PCR; TCRdb stores just in-frame clones and leaves some out. The sample yields some 150,000 clones, around 69% seen once. The germline V gene encodes CDR1 MGHDK and CDR2 SYGVNS. V lost 7 bases and J lost 9, with 16 bases in between. The CDR3 consists of 14 residues. These data originate in a study of cytomegalovirus exposure and HLA in healthy donors. Findings of the study overall: Among TCR sequences, most were rare, though some public TCRs appeared in many donors.

Sequencing used PBMCs. The chain recombines TRBV25-1 with TRBJ1-6; no reliable D call. The receptor comes from a woman aged 25 to 39 in good health and CMV-seronegative. The DNA of the CDR3 is TGTGCCAGCATGGAGGGTAGTCACGGTTCACCCCTCCACTTT. Its translation is CASMEGSHGSPLHF.